This T cell receptor beta chain came from a study of T cells in Graves' hyperthyroidism and ophthalmopathy. Notes on the study in general: Ophthalmopathy was identified by the model a median about seven months ahead of onset.

This clonotype has a count of ten or more. What it binds is not known. There were TCR beta CDR3 regions amplified from RNA transcripts. TCR CDR3 regions were first amplified by RT-PCR with HTBI primers. TCRdb itself ran the multiplex PCR reads through MiXCR, one entry per CDR3 protein. The sample carries about 200,000 distinct CDR3 sequences, around 20% recorded once. The V gene end was trimmed by 5 bases and the J gene end by 0 bases; junction bases not matched to a gene: 11. Germline V gene sequence: CDR1 SGHTA, CDR2 FQGNSA. The CDR3 is 17 residues long. This sequence originates from a man in his forties or fifties with Graves' hyperthyroidism. Material: blood. This rearrangement joins TRBV7-2 to TRBJ2-7, with 9 bases lining up with TRBD2. DNA for the CDR3: TGTGCCAGCAGCCCCCCGCGGGGGGGAAAAAGCTCCTACGAGCAGTACTTC. Translating it yields CASSPPRGGKSSYEQYF.